These T cell receptor beta chains were read from a single sample in a study of shared clonotypes between healthy human individuals. Profiled with immunoSEQ multiplex PCR; TCRdb holds only in-frame clones, not every one. The table shows millions of clones, with about 95% occurring only once. The source material was naive CD8+ T cells sorted from blood. All receptors derive from a man aged 18 to 29 in good health. Both conserved end residues are trimmed from each CDR3.

TRBV6-5 ASSYSKRGVGELF
TRBV7-9 ASSTGQGEPGANVLT
TRBV7-7 ASSLVAGGKETQY
TRBV19 ASSIGNSPLH
TRBV28 ASSTLAGAVYNEQF
TRBV7-9 ASSLVSRGHNNSPLH
TRBV30 AWSVGLVQY
TRBV5-1 ASSLAVGGTDEQY
TRBV7-9 ASSLGQVNEQY
TRBV9 ASSVEGLAGQETQY
TRBV25-1 ASSVGDSQPQH
TRBV29-1 SATPRGGISYNEQF
TRBV4-1 ASSVQGTGELF
TRBV18 ASSPERGRLYEQY
TRBV23-1 ASSPIRTASYGYT
TRBV27 ASSFTGAYNEQF
TRBV7-9 ASSPQRGPYNEQF
TRBV4-1 ASSQEAGNLNTEAF